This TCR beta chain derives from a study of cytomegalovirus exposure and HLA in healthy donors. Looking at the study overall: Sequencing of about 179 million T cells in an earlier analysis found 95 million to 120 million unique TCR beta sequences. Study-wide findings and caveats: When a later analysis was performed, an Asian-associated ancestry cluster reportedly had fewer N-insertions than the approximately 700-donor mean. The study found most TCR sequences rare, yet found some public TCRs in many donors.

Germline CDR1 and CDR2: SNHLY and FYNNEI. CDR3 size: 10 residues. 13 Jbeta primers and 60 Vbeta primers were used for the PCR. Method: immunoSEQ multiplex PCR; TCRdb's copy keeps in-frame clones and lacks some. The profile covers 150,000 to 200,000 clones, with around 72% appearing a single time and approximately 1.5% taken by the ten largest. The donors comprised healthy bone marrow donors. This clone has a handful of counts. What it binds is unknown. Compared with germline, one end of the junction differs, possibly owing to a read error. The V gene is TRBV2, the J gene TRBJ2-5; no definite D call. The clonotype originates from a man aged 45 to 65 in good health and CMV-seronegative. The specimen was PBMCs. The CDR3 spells CASLKEIQYF. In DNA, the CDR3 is TGTGCCAGCTTGAAAGAGATCCAGTACTTC. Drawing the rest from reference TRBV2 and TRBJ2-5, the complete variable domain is EPEVTQTPSHQVTQMGQEVILRCVPISNHLYFYWYRQILGQKVEFLVSFYNNEISEKSEIFDDQFSVERPDGSNFTLKIRSTKLEDSAMYFCASLKEIQYFGPGTRLLVL.